Below, 20 T cell receptor beta chains from the same sample are listed, as sequenced in a study of OX40 agonist ivuxolimab in advanced cancers. Repertoires were generated with immunoSEQ multiplex PCR, while TCRdb's copy carries only in-frame clones and drops some. The sample lists roughly 32,000 clones, around 90% occurring once. The sample consisted of CD4+ or CD8+ T cells sorted from blood, taken in a trial of the OX40 agonist ivuxolimab. The origin of the receptors is an adult with an advanced solid tumor such as melanoma, head and neck, liver or kidney cancer.

This chain joins TRBV5-4 and TRBJ1-2; 9 bases are a match to TRBD1. Unmatched junction bases numbered 11, after V lost 3 bases and J lost 8 bases. Germline V gene lookup returns CDR1 SGHNT and CDR2 YYREEE (reference sequence). The CDR3 runs to 15 residues. The CDR3, as DNA: TGTGCCAGCAGCTCACCGGGACAGGGTTCAGGAGGCTACACCTTC. Its protein product is CASSSPGQGSGGYTF.

The V call is TRBV11-2, the J call TRBJ1-1; no definite D call. The CDR3 is 15 amino acids. The germline CDR1 and CDR2 sequences are SGHAT and FQNNGV. V lost 1 base, J lost 3 bases, and 12 bases lay in between. CDR3 protein: CASSLVFQTYTEAFF. The CDR3 region has the DNA TGTGCCAGCAGCTTAGTGTTCCAAACGTACACTGAAGCTTTCTTT.

The V call is TRBV27, the J call TRBJ1-1; 9 positions match TRBD1. The V segment lost 4 bases and the J segment 3 bases; nucleotides outside the gene matches: 9. The CDR3 contains 16 residues. The germline V gene has CDR1 MNHEY and CDR2 SMNVEV (reference sequence). CDR3 region: CASSSLGQGTDTEAFF. The CDR3 nucleotides are TGTGCCAGCAGTTCCTTGGGACAGGGAACTGACACTGAAGCTTTCTTT.

This chain connects TRBV11-2 to TRBJ2-5; 9 bases are a match to TRBD2. Germline CDR1 SGHAT, CDR2 FQNNGV. The CDR3 has 14 amino acids. Germline trimming cut 5 bases from V and 4 bases from J; bases unmatched to any gene: 5. Here the CDR3 DNA reads TGTGCCAGCAGCATTAGCGGGGGAGCAGAGACCCAGTACTTC. It specifies CASSISGGAETQYF.

The CDR3 is CASSLVGTYNEQFF. In nucleotides, the CDR3 is TGTGCCAGCAGCTTAGTCGGGACCTACAATGAGCAGTTCTTC. The chain carries TRBV7-8 and TRBJ2-1; D might be TRBD2 (5 bases). The germline gives CDR1 SGHVS, CDR2 FQNEAQ. The V and J ends lost 1 base and 2 bases respectively, with 6 bases between them. The CDR3 loop spans 14 amino acids.

The chain recombines TRBV29-1 with TRBJ2-1; 14 bases align to TRBD2. V shed 4 bases, J shed 7 bases, and the junction held 0 bases outside the gene matches. This CDR3 has 13 amino acids. Germline lookup yields CDR1 SQVTM and CDR2 ANQGSEA. CDR3 in DNA: TGCAGCGTTGGACTAGCGGGGGGGAATGAGCAGTTCTTC. Amino acid sequence: CSVGLAGGNEQFF.

The chain links TRBV2 to TRBJ1-4; D gene ambiguous. Germline assignment: CDR1 SNHLY and CDR2 FYNNEI. V was shortened by 6 bases and J by 7 bases, with 18 bases between the two germline ends. CDR3 size: 15 residues. CDR3 DNA: TGTGCCAGCAGAGCCAGGACTCAACGGGGTGAAAAACTGTTTTTT. Encoded protein: CASRARTQRGEKLFF.

The chain combines TRBV30 with TRBJ2-5, with 11 bases identical to TRBD2. Germline CDR1 GTSNPN, CDR2 SVGIG (reference sequence). V lost 1 base, J lost 5 bases, and 6 bases stayed unmatched. The length of the CDR3 is 15 residues. CDR3 coding DNA: TGTGCCTGGAGTGCTCCTAGCGGGGGGTTTGAGACCCAGTACTTC. It translates to CAWSAPSGGFETQYF.

The gene calls are TRBV18 and TRBJ2-7, with TRBD1 matching over 7 bases. Per germline, CDR1 KGHSH and CDR2 LQKENI. J lost 7 bases, V lost 4 bases, and 4 bases had no gene match. This CDR3 is built from 12 residues. The CDR3 sequence: CASSQGAEEQYF. The CDR3 DNA is TGTGCCAGCTCACAGGGGGCGGAAGAGCAGTACTTC.

The rearrangement links TRBV6-5 to TRBJ1-1; a possible D gene is TRBD1 (5 bases). This CDR3 comprises 15 residues. Germline V lookup: CDR1 MNHEY, CDR2 SVGAGI. V dropped 0 bases and J dropped 0 bases, with 8 bases sitting between them. Written as DNA, the CDR3 is TGTGCCAGCAGTTACTCGTCAGGGATGAACACTGAAGCTTTCTTT. Protein product: CASSYSSGMNTEAFF.

A word on this clone: The junction and the germline gene differ at one end; a read error may be behind it. This sequence joins TRBV18 and TRBJ2-5, with D possibly matching TRBD2 (7 bases). From germline, CDR1 is KGHSH and CDR2 LQKENI. CDR3 size: 16 residues. The CDR3 here is CASSPGSRGHQEAQYF. CDR3 in DNA: TGTGCCAGCTCACCAGGTTCGCGGGGGCACCAAGAGGCCCAGTACTTC.

In the case of this clone: The junction shows a germline mismatch at one end, possibly a read error. This sample also contains other DNA sequences that code for the same CDR3. This CDR3 is CASSLGVVRSETQYF. The CDR3 coding sequence is TGTGCCAGTAGCTTAGGAGTCGTCAGGTCGGAGACCCAGTACTTC. The genes are TRBV7-2 and TRBJ2-5; D is undetermined. CDR3 size: 15 residues. Germline CDR1 SGHTA, CDR2 FQGNSA.

The chain combines TRBV5-6 with TRBJ1-1; D perhaps matches TRBD1 (5 bases). CDR1 is SGHDT, CDR2 YYEEEE, per germline. This CDR3 is 15 amino acids long. V gave up 2 bases and J gave up 1 base, with 12 bases separating them. CDR3 sequence reads: CASSFLGGTNTEAFF. In DNA, the CDR3 is TGTGCCAGCAGCTTTCTCGGGGGGACGAACACTGAAGCTTTCTTT. Looking up the rest from reference TRBV5-6 and TRBJ1-1 gives the full variable domain: DAGVTQSPTHLIKTRGQQVTLRCSPKSGHDTVSWYQQALGQGPQFIFQYYEEEERQRGNFPDRFSGHQFPNYSSELNVNALLLGDSALYLCASSFLGGTNTEAFFGQGTRLTVV.

This chain links TRBV6-5 with TRBJ2-1, with 7 bases identical to TRBD2. The V gene end was trimmed by 2 bases and the J gene end by 6 bases; junction bases not matched to a gene: 10. Germline values: CDR1 MNHEY, CDR2 SVGAGI. The CDR3 has 16 amino acids. The CDR3 loop is CASSYGRGPSVNEQFF. The CDR3 bases are TGTGCCAGCAGTTACGGGAGGGGCCCAAGTGTCAATGAGCAGTTCTTC.

The CDR3 here is CATSRERQGGYEQYF. In DNA form, the CDR3 reads TGTGCCACCAGCAGAGAGAGACAGGGGGGGTACGAGCAGTACTTC. The chain combines TRBV15 with TRBJ2-7; 9 positions agree with TRBD1. The CDR3 totals 15 residues. With V trimmed by 0 bases and J by 4 bases, 4 bases remained unmatched. Germline V lookup: CDR1 LNHNV, CDR2 YYDKDF (reference sequence).

This clone was detected only once. J is TRBJ1-1 and V is TRBV28; the match to TRBD1 covers 7 bases. Germline CDR1 MDHEN, CDR2 SYDVKM. The CDR3 contains 14 residues. V gave up 5 bases and J gave up 4 bases; unmatched junction bases: 7. CDR3 sequence (DNA): TGTGCCAGCAGTACCCCACAGGGGAGCACTGAAGCTTTCTTT. Translating gives CASSTPQGSTEAFF.

This chain joins TRBV18 and TRBJ2-7; D may correspond to TRBD1 or TRBD2 (6 bases each). The germline V gene encodes CDR1 KGHSH and CDR2 LQKENI. Trimming took 3 bases from V and 2 from J, leaving 14 bases between them. The CDR3 sequence is 15 residues long. Written as DNA, the CDR3 is TGTGCCAGCTCACCGGGGGGCGCAGGGGCCTACGAGCAGTACTTC. Amino acid sequence: CASSPGGAGAYEQYF. The complete variable domain, with remaining parts taken from reference TRBV18 and TRBJ2-7, reads NAGVMQNPRHLVRRRGQEARLRCSPMKGHSHVYWYRQLPEEGLKFMVYLQKENIIDESGMPKERFSAEFPKEGPSILRIQQVVRGDSAAYFCASSPGGAGAYEQYFGPGTRLTVT.

This chain joins TRBV29-1 and TRBJ1-2, with D perhaps TRBD1 (5 bases). In germline, CDR1 is SQVTM, CDR2 ANQGSEA. The CDR3 is 15 amino acids. Trimming stripped 4 bases from V and 3 bases from J, with 18 bases between. The DNA of the CDR3 is TGCAGCGTTGCCACCGGGACCCTAGGTGACTATGGCTACACCTTC. This translates into CSVATGTLGDYGYTF.

This clone showed up just once. CDR3 sequence: CAISSTGYEQYF. CDR3 bases: TGTGCCATCAGTTCTACAGGCTACGAGCAGTACTTC. The V and J genes are TRBV10-3 and TRBJ2-7; tentative D call: TRBD1 (5 bases). V shed 5 bases and J shed 3 bases, with 8 bases lying between them. From germline, CDR1 is ENHRY and CDR2 SYGVKD. This CDR3 has 12 amino acids.

The chain uses TRBV28 and TRBJ1-1; unclear D gene. The ends were cut back, 1 base at V and 1 base at J, with 10 bases in the middle. In germline, CDR1 is MDHEN, CDR2 SYDVKM. This CDR3 has 15 residues. CDR3 region: CASSLSGGRNTEAFF. CDR3 nucleotide sequence: TGTGCCAGCAGTTTATCAGGTGGGCGGAACACTGAAGCTTTCTTT.